This T cell receptor beta chain emerged from a study of blood T cell repertoires in COVID-19. Study-level background: Material from acute and convalescent COVID-19 was sourced from the United States, Italy and Spain. Nucleic acid was either cDNA or gDNA, and it came from T cells, B-cell-depleted T cells, or PBMCs.

This CDR3 is built from 16 residues. Between the trimmed V and J ends, which lost 2 bases and 2 bases, there was a span of 14 bases. The germline V gene encodes CDR1 MNHEY and CDR2 SVGEGT. Per the original data handling: Scientists estimated how many nucleated cells there were by amplifying reference gene primers. The data were produced by immunoSEQ multiplex PCR, yet TCRdb's version contains in-frame clones alone and is incomplete. D and trimming were read from the DNA, whereas the V and J calls and clone size are those reported in that table. Of about 140,000 clones in the sample, roughly four fifths are singletons; the top ten hold under 5%.

The source of this sequence is a woman between 55 and 75 years old with acute or convalescent COVID-19. The specimen was peripheral blood. The chain couples TRBV6-2 or TRBV6-3 to TRBJ2-3; D ambiguous. The CDR3 DNA reads TGTGCCAGCAGTTACGAGTCTCGTTCTCTCACAGATACGCAGTATTTT. This encodes CASSYESRSLTDTQYF.